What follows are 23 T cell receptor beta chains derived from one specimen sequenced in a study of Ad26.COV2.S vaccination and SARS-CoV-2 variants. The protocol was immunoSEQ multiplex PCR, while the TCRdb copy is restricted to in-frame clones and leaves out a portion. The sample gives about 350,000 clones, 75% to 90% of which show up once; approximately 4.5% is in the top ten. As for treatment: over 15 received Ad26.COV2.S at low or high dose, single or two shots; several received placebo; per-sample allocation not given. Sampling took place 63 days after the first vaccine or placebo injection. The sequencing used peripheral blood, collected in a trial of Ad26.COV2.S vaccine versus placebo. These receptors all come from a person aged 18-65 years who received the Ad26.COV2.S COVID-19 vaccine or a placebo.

The CDR3, as DNA: TGTGCCACCAGTGACAGGACTAGCGGGGGGGAGACCCAGTACTTC. It specifies CATSDRTSGGETQYF. The chain couples TRBV24-1 to TRBJ2-5, with TRBD2 identical over 14 bases. CDR1 and CDR2 (germline): KGHDR, SFDVKD. CDR3 size: 15 residues. V lost 4 bases to trimming and J lost 5 bases; unmatched junction nucleotides: 2.

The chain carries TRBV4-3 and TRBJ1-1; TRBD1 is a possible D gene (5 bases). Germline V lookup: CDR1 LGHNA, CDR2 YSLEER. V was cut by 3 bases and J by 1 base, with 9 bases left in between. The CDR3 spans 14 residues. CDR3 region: CASSHGTANTEAFF. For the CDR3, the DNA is TGCGCCAGCAGCCATGGGACTGCGAACACTGAAGCTTTCTTT.

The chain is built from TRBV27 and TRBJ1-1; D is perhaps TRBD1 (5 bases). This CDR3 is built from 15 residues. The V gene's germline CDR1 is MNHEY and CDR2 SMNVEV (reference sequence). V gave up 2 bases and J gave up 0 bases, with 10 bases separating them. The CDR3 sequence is CASSLGRGLNTEAFF. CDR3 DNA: TGTGCCAGCAGTTTAGGTCGGGGCCTGAACACTGAAGCTTTCTTT.

The CDR3 loop is CASSQLRGEYEQYF. DNA for the CDR3: TGTGCCAGCTCCCAACTACGGGGGGAATACGAGCAGTACTTC. The rearrangement joins TRBV18 to TRBJ2-7, with TRBD2 matching over 7 bases. After removal of 6 bases from V and 4 bases from J, the junction contained 9 bases not matched to a gene. The CDR3 is 14 residues long. Germline V lookup: CDR1 KGHSH, CDR2 LQKENI.

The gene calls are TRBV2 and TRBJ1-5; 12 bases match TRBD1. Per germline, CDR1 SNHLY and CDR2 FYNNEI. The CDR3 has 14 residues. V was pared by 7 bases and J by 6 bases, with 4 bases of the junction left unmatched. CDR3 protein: CASKGTGGGQPQHF. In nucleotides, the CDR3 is TGTGCCAGCAAAGGGACAGGGGGCGGTCAGCCCCAGCATTTT.

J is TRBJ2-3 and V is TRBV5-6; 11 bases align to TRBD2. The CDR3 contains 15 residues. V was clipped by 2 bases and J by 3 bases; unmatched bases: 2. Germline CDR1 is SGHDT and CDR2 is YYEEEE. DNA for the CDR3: TGTGCCAGCAGCTTAACTAGCGGGGGAACAGATACGCAGTATTTT. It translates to CASSLTSGGTDTQYF. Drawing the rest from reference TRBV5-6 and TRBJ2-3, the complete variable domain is DAGVTQSPTHLIKTRGQQVTLRCSPKSGHDTVSWYQQALGQGPQFIFQYYEEEERQRGNFPDRFSGHQFPNYSSELNVNALLLGDSALYLCASSLTSGGTDTQYFGPGTRLTVL.

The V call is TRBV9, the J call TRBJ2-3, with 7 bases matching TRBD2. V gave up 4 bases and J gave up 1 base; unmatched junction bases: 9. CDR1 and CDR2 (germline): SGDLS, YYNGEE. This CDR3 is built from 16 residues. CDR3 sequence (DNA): TGTGCCAGCAGCCCCTGGGGTGGGGGGGGCACAGATACGCAGTATTTT. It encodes CASSPWGGGGTDTQYF.

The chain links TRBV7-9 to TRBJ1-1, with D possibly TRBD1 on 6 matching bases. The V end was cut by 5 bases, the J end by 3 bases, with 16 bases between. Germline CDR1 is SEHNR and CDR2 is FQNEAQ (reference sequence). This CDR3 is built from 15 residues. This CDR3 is CASSHYNGGDTEAFF. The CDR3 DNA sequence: TGTGCCAGCAGCCATTATAACGGGGGCGACACTGAAGCTTTCTTT. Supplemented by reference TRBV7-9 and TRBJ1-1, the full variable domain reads DTGVSQNPRHKITKRGQNVTFRCDPISEHNRLYWYRQTLGQGPEFLTYFQNEAQLEKSRLLSDRFSAERPKGSFSTLEIQRTEQGDSAMYLCASSHYNGGDTEAFFGQGTRLTVV.

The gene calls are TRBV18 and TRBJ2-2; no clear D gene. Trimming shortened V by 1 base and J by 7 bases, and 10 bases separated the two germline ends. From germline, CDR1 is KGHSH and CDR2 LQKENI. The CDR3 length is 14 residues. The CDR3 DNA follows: TGTGCCAGCTCACCACTCTGGGGTGACGGGGAGCTGTTTTTT. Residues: CASSPLWGDGELFF.

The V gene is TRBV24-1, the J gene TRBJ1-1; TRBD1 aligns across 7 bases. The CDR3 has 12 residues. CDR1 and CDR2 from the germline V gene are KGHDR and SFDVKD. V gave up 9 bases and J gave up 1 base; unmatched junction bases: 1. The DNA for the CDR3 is TGTGCCACCCAGGGGGAGAACACTGAAGCTTTCTTT. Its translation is CATQGENTEAFF.

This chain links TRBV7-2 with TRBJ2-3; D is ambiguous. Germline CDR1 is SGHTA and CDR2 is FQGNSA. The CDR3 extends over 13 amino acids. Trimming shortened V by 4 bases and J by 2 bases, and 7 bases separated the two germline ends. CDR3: CASSSQYTDTQYF. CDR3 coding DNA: TGTGCCAGCAGCTCACAATACACAGATACGCAGTATTTT.

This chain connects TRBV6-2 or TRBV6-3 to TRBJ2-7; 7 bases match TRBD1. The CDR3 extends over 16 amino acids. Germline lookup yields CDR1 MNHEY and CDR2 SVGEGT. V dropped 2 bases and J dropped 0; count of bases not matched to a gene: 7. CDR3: CASSYPRGTVSYEQYF. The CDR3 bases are TGTGCCAGCAGTTACCCTAGGGGGACAGTCTCCTACGAGCAGTACTTC.

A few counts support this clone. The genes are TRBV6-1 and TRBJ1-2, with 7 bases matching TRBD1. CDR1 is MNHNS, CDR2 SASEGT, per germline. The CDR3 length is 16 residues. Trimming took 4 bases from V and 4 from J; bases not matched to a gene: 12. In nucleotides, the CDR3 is TGTGCCAGCAGTGCCAAGCTTAGGGGACAGCCCTATGGCTACACCTTC. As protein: CASSAKLRGQPYGYTF.

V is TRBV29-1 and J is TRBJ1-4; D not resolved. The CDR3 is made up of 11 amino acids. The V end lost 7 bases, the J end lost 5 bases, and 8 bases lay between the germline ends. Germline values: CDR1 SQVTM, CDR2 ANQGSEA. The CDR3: CSGNLNEKLFF. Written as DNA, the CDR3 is TGCAGCGGCAACCTAAATGAAAAACTGTTTTTT.

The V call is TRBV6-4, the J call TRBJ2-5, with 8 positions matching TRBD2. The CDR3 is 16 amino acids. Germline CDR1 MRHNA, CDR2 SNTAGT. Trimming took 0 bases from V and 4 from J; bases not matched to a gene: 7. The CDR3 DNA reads TGTGCCAGCAGTGACTCGGCCGGGGGGGCCAGAGAGACCCAGTACTTC. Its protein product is CASSDSAGGARETQYF.

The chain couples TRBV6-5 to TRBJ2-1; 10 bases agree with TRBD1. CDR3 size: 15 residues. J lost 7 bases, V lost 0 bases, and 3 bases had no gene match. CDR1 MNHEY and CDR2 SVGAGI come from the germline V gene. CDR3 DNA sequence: TGTGCCAGCAGTTACTCGACAGGGGGCTTGAATGAGCAGTTCTTC. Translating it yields CASSYSTGGLNEQFF.

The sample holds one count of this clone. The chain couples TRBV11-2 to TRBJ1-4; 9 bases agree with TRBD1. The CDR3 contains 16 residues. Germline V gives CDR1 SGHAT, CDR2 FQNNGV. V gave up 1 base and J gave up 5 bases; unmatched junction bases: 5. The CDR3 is CASSLGSGTGNEKLFF. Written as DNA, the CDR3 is TGTGCCAGCAGCTTAGGATCCGGGACAGGGAATGAAAAACTGTTTTTT.

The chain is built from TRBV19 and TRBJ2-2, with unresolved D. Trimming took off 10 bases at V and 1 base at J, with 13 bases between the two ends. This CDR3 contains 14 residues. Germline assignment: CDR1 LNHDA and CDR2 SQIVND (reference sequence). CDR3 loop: CATTRTGNTGELFF. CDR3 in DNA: TGTGCCACCACCCGGACGGGGAACACCGGGGAGCTGTTTTTT.

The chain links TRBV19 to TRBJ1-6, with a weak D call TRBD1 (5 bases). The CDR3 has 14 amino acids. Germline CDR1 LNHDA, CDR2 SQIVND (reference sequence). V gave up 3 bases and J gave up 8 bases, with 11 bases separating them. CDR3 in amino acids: CASSIQGGDSPLHF. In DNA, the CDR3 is TGTGCCAGTAGTATCCAGGGAGGGGATTCACCCCTCCACTTT.

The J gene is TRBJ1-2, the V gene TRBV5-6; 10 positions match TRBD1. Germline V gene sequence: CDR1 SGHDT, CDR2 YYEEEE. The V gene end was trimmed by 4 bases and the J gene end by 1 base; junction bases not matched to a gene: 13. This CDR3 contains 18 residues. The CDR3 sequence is CASSLLGAGTGVNYGYTF. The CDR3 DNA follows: TGTGCCAGCAGCCTGTTAGGGGCCGGGACAGGGGTTAACTATGGCTACACCTTC.

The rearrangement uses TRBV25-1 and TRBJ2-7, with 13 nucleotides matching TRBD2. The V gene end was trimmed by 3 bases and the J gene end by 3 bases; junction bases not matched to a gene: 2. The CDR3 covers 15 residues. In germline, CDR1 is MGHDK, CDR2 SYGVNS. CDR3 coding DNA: TGTGCCAGCAGTGACGGGACTAGCGGGATCTACGAGCAGTACTTC. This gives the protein CASSDGTSGIYEQYF.

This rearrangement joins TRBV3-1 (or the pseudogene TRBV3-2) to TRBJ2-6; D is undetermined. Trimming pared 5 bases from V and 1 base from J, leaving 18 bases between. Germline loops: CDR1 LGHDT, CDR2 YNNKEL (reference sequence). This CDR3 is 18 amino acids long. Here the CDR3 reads CASSKRRNPSSGANVLTF. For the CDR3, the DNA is TGTGCCAGCAGCAAACGACGGAACCCGTCGTCTGGGGCCAACGTCCTGACTTTC.

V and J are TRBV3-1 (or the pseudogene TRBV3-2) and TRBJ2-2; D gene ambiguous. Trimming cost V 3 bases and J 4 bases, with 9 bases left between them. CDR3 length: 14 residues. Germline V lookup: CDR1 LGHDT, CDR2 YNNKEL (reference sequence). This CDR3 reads CASSQRRSTGELFF. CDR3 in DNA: TGTGCCAGCAGCCAGAGGCGGAGCACCGGGGAGCTGTTTTTT.